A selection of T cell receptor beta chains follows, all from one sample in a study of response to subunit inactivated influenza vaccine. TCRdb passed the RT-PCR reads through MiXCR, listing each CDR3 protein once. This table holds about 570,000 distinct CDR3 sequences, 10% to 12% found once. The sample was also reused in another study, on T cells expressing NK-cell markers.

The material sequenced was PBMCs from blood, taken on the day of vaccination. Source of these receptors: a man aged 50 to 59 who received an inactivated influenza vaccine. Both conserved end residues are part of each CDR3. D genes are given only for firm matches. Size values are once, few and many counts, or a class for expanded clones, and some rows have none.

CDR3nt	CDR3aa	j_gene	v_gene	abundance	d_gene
TGTGCCAGCAGCCATGACAGGGGGAGTTACGAGCAGTACTTC	CASSHDRGSYEQYF	TRBJ2-7	TRBV4-2	-	TRBD1
TGTGCCAGCAGTCCGTCGAGGCCAAGCTCTGGGGCCAACGTCCTGACTTTC	CASSPSRPSSGANVLTF	TRBJ2-6	TRBV12-3/TRBV12-4	-	-
TGTGCCATCAGTGAAACAGATAACTATGGCTACACCTTC	CAISETDNYGYTF	TRBJ1-2	TRBV10-3	few	-
TGTGCCAGCAGTTTTGGACAGGGTGGTCATTCACCCCTCCACTTT	CASSFGQGGHSPLHF	TRBJ1-6	TRBV12-3/TRBV12-4	-	TRBD1
TGTGCCAGCAGCCAGAGCAGGGATTACAATGAGCAGTTCTTC	CASSQSRDYNEQFF	TRBJ2-1	TRBV4-2	-	-
TGCAGCGTCCCGGGACAGGGGGCCCACGAGCAGTACTTC	CSVPGQGAHEQYF	TRBJ2-7	TRBV29-1	-	TRBD1
TGTGCCAGCAGTAGGGGACAAACTGACTATGGCTACACCTTC	CASSRGQTDYGYTF	TRBJ1-2	TRBV12-3/TRBV12-4	-	-
TGCAGTGCTAGGTGGATCGAGCCCAGGGAGCAGTACTTC	CSARWIEPREQYF	TRBJ2-7	TRBV20-1	many	-
TGCAGTGCTAGGGACAGGGGGACAAACGAGCAGTACTTC	CSARDRGTNEQYF	TRBJ2-7	TRBV20-1	-	TRBD1
TGTGCCAGCAGCTCGACAGGGAGCGATGAAAAACTGTTTTTT	CASSSTGSDEKLFF	TRBJ1-4	TRBV7-8	few	TRBD1
TGCAGCGTTCGGACCGGTCTTGAACCTTTCTTC	CSVRTGLEPFF	TRBJ2-1	TRBV29-1	few	-
TGCAGTGCAGCGGGAGTAAGGCCGTTCCGTCCGTACTTC	CSAAGVRPFRPYF	TRBJ2-4	TRBV20-1	few	TRBD2
TGCAGTGCTAGAGATTTGGCTAGCGGGAGCTCCTACAATGAGCAGTTCTTC	CSARDLASGSSYNEQFF	TRBJ2-1	TRBV20-1	few	TRBD2
TGTGCCAGCAGTGCGGGCTCTGGGGCCAACGTCCTGACTTTC	CASSAGSGANVLTF	TRBJ2-6	TRBV12-3/TRBV12-4	few	-
TGTGCCAGCAGTTTAAACCAGGAGGAGACCCAGTACTTC	CASSLNQEETQYF	TRBJ2-5	TRBV28	-	-
TGTGCCAGTAGTACGCGACAGGGCAATGAAAAACTGTTTTTT	CASSTRQGNEKLFF	TRBJ1-4	TRBV19	-	TRBD1